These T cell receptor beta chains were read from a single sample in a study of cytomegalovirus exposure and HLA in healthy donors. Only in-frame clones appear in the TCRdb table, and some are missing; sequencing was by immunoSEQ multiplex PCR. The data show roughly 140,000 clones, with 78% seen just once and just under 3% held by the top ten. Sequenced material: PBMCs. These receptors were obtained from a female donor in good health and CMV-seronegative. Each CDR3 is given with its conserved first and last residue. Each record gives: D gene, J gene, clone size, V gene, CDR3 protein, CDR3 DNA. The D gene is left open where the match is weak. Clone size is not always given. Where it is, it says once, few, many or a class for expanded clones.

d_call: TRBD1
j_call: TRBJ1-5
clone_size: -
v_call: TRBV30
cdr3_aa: CAWSVGGGQGASQPQHF
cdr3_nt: TGTGCCTGGAGTGTAGGGGGGGGACAGGGGGCTTCTCAGCCCCAGCATTTT

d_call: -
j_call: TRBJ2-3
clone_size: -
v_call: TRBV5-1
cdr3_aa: CASSSHFPDTQYF
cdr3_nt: TGCGCCAGCAGCTCACATTTTCCCGATACGCAGTATTTT

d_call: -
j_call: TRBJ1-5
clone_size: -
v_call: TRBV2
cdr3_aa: CASMGLVQPQHF
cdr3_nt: TGTGCCAGCATGGGCCTCGTTCAGCCCCAGCATTTT

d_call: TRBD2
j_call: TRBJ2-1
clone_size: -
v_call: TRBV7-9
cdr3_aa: CASSLGSLAGGYNEQFF
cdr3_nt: TGTGCCAGCAGCCTCGGATCACTAGCGGGAGGGTACAATGAGCAGTTCTTC

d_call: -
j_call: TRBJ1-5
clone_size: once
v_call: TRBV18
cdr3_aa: CASSPLSNQPQHF
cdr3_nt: TGTGCCAGCTCACCTCTGAGCAATCAGCCCCAGCATTTT

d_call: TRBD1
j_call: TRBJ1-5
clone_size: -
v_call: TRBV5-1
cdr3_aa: CASSLGVAGGSNQPQHF
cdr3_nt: TGCGCCAGCAGCTTGGGCGTGGCAGGGGGTAGCAATCAGCCCCAGCATTTT

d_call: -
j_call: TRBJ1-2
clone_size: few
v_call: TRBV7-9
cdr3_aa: CASSLPGRYENGYTF
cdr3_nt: TGTGCCAGCAGCTTACCGGGGAGATACGAGAATGGCTACACCTTC

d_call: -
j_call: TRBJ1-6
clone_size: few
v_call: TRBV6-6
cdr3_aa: CASSYGSRSSPLHF
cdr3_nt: TGTGCCAGCAGTTACGGGTCCAGGTCTTCACCCCTCCACTTT

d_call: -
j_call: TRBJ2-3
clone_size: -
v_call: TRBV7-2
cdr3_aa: CASSYSYTQYF
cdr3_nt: TGTGCCAGCAGCTACTCATATACGCAGTATTTT

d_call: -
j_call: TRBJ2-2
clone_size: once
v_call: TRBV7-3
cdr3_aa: CASSLLSNTGELFF
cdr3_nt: TGTGCCAGCAGCTTATTATCGAACACCGGGGAGCTGTTTTTT

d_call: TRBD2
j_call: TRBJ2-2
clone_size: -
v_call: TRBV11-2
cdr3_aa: CASSLEGWAGGPDTGELFF
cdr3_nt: TGTGCCAGCAGCTTAGAAGGTTGGGCGGGGGGGCCTGACACCGGGGAGCTGTTTTTT

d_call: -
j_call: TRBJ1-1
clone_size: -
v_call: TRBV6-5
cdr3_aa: CASSEAGKREAFF
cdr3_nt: TGTGCCAGCAGTGAAGCAGGAAAGAGAGAAGCTTTCTTT

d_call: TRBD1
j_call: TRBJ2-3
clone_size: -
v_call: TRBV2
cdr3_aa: CASPTGATSTDTQYF
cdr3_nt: TGTGCCAGCCCGACAGGGGCGACTAGCACAGATACGCAGTATTTT

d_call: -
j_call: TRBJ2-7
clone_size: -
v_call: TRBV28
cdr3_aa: CASRGGGRPYEQYF
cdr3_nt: TGTGCCAGCCGAGGCGGGGGCCGACCCTACGAGCAGTACTTC

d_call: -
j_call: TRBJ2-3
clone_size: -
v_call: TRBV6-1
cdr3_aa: CASRGRVRDTQYF
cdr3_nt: TGTGCCAGCAGGGGGAGAGTTCGAGATACGCAGTATTTT

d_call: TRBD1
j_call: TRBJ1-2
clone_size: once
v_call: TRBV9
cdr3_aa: CASSKGQGAPDGYTF
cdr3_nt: TGTGCCAGCAGCAAAGGACAGGGGGCTCCTGATGGCTACACCTTC

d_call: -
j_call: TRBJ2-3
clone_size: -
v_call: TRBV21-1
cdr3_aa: CASSIPRPRTSGTSTDTQYF
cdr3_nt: TGTGCCAGCAGCATACCCCGTCCGAGGACTAGCGGAACTAGCACAGATACGCAGTATTTT

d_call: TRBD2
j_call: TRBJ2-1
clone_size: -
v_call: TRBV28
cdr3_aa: CASSSGLAGVLGNEQFF
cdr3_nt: TGTGCCAGCAGCTCGGGACTAGCGGGAGTATTGGGCAATGAGCAGTTCTTC

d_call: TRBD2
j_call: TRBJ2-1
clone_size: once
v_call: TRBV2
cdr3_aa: CASSEALHETSGNEQFF
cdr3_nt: TGTGCCAGCAGTGAAGCGCTCCACGAAACTAGCGGTAATGAGCAGTTCTTC

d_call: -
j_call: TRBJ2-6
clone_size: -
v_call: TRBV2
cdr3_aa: CASQAGNPGANVLTF
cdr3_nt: TGTGCCAGCCAGGCAGGGAACCCTGGGGCCAACGTCCTGACTTTC

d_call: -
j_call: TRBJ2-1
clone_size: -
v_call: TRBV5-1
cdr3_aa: CASTPGVGVQGRNEQFF
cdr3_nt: TGCGCCAGCACCCCCGGAGTGGGAGTCCAAGGGCGCAATGAGCAGTTCTTC

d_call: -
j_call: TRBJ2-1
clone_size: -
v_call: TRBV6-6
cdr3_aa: CASSYSLQGNEQFF
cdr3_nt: TGTGCCAGCAGTTACAGTTTGCAGGGAAATGAGCAGTTCTTC

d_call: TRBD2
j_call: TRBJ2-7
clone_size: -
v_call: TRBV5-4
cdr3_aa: CASSRVTRTSGGIVSYEQYF
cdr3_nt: TGTGCCAGCAGCCGAGTAACGAGGACTAGCGGGGGCATCGTCTCCTACGAGCAGTACTTC

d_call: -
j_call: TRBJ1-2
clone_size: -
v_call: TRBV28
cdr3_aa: CASSRLRGGANYGYTF
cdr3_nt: TGTGCCAGCAGTCGTCTTCGGGGGGGGGCGAACTATGGCTACACCTTC

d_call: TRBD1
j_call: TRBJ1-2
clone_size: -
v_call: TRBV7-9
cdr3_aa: CASSPGQNYGYTF
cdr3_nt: TGTGCCAGCAGCCCGGGACAGAACTATGGCTACACCTTC

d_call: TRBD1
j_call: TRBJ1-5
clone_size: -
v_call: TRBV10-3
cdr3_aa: CAISSRDSNNQPQHF
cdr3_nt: TGTGCCATCAGTAGCCGGGACAGTAACAATCAGCCCCAGCATTTT

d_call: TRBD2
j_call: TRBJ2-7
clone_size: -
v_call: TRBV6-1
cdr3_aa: CASRRTSGSNEQYF
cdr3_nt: TGTGCCAGCAGGCGGACTAGCGGGAGTAACGAGCAGTACTTC

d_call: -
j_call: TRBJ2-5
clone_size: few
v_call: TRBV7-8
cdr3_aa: CASSPRVIETQYF
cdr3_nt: TGTGCCAGCAGCCCTCGGGTGATAGAGACCCAGTACTTC